This passage covers 29 T cell receptor beta chains from one sample sequenced in a study of blood T cell repertoires in COVID-19. TCRdb's copy holds only in-frame clones and misses some; the assay was immunoSEQ multiplex PCR. Of about 150,000 clones in the sample, roughly 84% were seen once. The material sequenced was peripheral blood. Source of these receptors: a woman between 45 and 65 years old in a cohort sampled during active or convalescent COVID-19.

This sequence joins TRBV4-2 and TRBJ1-1; a possible D gene is TRBD1 (6 bases). V was clipped by 3 bases and J by 8 bases, with 22 bases between them. Germline V gene sequence: CDR1 LGHNA, CDR2 YNFKEQ. The CDR3 totals 16 residues. Written as DNA, the CDR3 is TGTGCCAGCAGCCAGGCCGACAGGAATTCATTGTCAGAAGCTTTCTTT. Its translation: CASSQADRNSLSEAFF.

The chain employs TRBV4-1 and TRBJ1-5; D unresolved. Germline assignment: CDR1 MGHRA and CDR2 YSYEKL. The CDR3 contains 16 residues. Trimming left V 1 base short and J 6 bases short, with 16 bases between. The DNA of the CDR3 is TGCGCCAGCAGCCAAGTAGGCGGGGTGACGGGTCAGCCCCAGCATTTT. This translates into CASSQVGGVTGQPQHF.

Only one count was recorded for this clone. V is TRBV4-2 and J is TRBJ2-5; a possible D gene is TRBD2 (6 bases). V lost 1 base to trimming and J lost 5 bases, with 17 bases between them. The germline gives CDR1 LGHNA, CDR2 YNFKEQ. CDR3 length: 16 amino acids. CDR3 bases: TGTGCCAGCAGCCAAGTTGTCCCAGGGAGGAGGGAGACCCAGTACTTC. The encoded protein is CASSQVVPGRRETQYF.

The chain combines TRBV25-1 with TRBJ2-7; D not resolved. Trimming removed 0 bases at V and 7 bases at J, with 10 bases between. The CDR3 has 13 amino acids. Germline CDR1 reads MGHDK; CDR2 reads SYGVNS. The CDR3 DNA sequence: TGTGCCAGCAGTGAATATTCGACGAGGGAGCAGTACTTC. Its translation is CASSEYSTREQYF.

The chain links TRBV19 to TRBJ1-1, with D unclear. The ends were cut back, 5 bases at V and 0 bases at J, with 13 bases in the middle. Germline V gene data show CDR1 as LNHDA and CDR2 as SQIVND (reference sequence). This CDR3 is built from 15 residues. The CDR3 DNA reads as TGTGCCAGTAGTTCTCCACAGACACTGAACACTGAAGCTTTCTTT. This sequence encodes CASSSPQTLNTEAFF. The full variable domain, completed using reference TRBV19 and TRBJ1-1, is DGGITQSPKYLFRKEGQNVTLSCEQNLNHDAMYWYRQDPGQGLRLIYYSQIVNDFQKGDIAEGYSVSREKKESFPLTVTSAQKNPTAFYLCASSSPQTLNTEAFFGQGTRLTVV.

This rearrangement joins TRBV29-1 to TRBJ2-3; maybe TRBD1 (6 bases). V was trimmed by 7 bases and J by 2 bases, leaving 16 bases between them. Germline V gives CDR1 SQVTM, CDR2 ANQGSEA. This CDR3 has 14 residues. CDR3 bases: TGCAGCGGGGGTGCGGTGGGGGCCACAGATACGCAGTATTTT. Protein: CSGGAVGATDTQYF.

The chain uses TRBV6-2 or TRBV6-3 and TRBJ2-3, with D hard to call. The V end lost 0 bases, the J end lost 9 bases, and 16 bases lay between the germline ends. There are 15 residues in the CDR3. Germline V gene data show CDR1 as MNHEY and CDR2 as SVGEGT. In nucleotides, the CDR3 is TGTGCCAGCAGTTACTCGAATTCCGCTAGTTGGACGCAGTATTTT. It encodes CASSYSNSASWTQYF.

This chain uses TRBV6-5 with TRBJ2-3; TRBD1 matches at 8 bases. The CDR3 loop spans 16 amino acids. J gave up 3 bases and V 2 bases, and 7 bases lay outside the gene matches. The germline CDR1 and CDR2 sequences are MNHEY and SVGAGI. CDR3 DNA: TGTGCCAGCAGTTACAGACGGACAGGGTTAACAGATACGCAGTATTTT. This codes for CASSYRRTGLTDTQYF.

The genes are TRBV6-2 or TRBV6-3 and TRBJ1-2, with D perhaps matching TRBD1 (5 bases). Germline CDR1 is MNHEY and CDR2 is SVGEGT. CDR3 length: 16 amino acids. Trimming left V 2 bases short and J 5 bases short, with 18 bases between. The CDR3 DNA follows: TGTGCCAGCAGTTACACCGGGACTGTGAGAACGTATGGCTACACCTTC. Translated, it gives CASSYTGTVRTYGYTF.

The chain uses TRBV9 and TRBJ2-3; D is unresolved. V was shortened by 3 bases and J by 4 bases, with 12 bases between the two germline ends. This CDR3 has 14 amino acids. CDR1 is SGDLS, CDR2 YYNGEE, per germline. The CDR3 DNA reads TGTGCCAGCAGCGCCCTACCCGAGTCAGATACGCAGTATTTT. This gives the protein CASSALPESDTQYF.

This rearrangement joins TRBV7-3 to TRBJ2-3; D is uncertain. CDR3 length: 14 residues. In germline, CDR1 is SGHTA, CDR2 FQGTGA. With 2 bases removed from V and 2 bases from J, the gap between germline ends came to 8 bases. CDR3 nucleotide sequence: TGTGCCAGCAGCTTAGGTCCTAACACAGATACGCAGTATTTT. This codes for CASSLGPNTDTQYF.

This clone was counted a single time. The V call is TRBV4-2, the J call TRBJ2-5; D unresolved. The CDR3 is made up of 16 amino acids. From germline, CDR1 is LGHNA and CDR2 YNFKEQ. V was cut by 1 base and J by 2 bases, with 14 bases left in between. The DNA of the CDR3 is TGTGCCAGCAGCCAAGGGGCGAGAAATTTTCAAGAGACCCAGTACTTC. Translating it yields CASSQGARNFQETQYF.

The chain employs TRBV5-6 and TRBJ2-5; 9 nucleotides agree with TRBD2. Unmatched junction bases numbered 8, after V lost 0 bases and J lost 5 bases. The CDR3 is 16 residues long. Germline values: CDR1 SGHDT, CDR2 YYEEEE. CDR3 protein: CASSLAPAGGRETQYF. CDR3 DNA: TGTGCCAGCAGCTTGGCCCCAGCGGGGGGTCGGGAGACCCAGTACTTC. The variable domain in full, with the rest retrieved from reference TRBV5-6 and TRBJ2-5, is DAGVTQSPTHLIKTRGQQVTLRCSPKSGHDTVSWYQQALGQGPQFIFQYYEEEERQRGNFPDRFSGHQFPNYSSELNVNALLLGDSALYLCASSLAPAGGRETQYFGPGTRLLVL.

This clone showed up many times. The chain recombines TRBV7-8 with TRBJ2-3; 8 bases align to TRBD2. V lost 6 bases to trimming and J lost 1 base; unmatched junction nucleotides: 3. The germline V gene encodes CDR1 SGHVS and CDR2 FQNEAQ. CDR3 length equals 14 residues. The CDR3 region is CASRRRGGTDTQYF. DNA for the CDR3: TGTGCCAGCAGACGGCGGGGGGGCACAGATACGCAGTATTTT. Supplemented by reference TRBV7-8 and TRBJ2-3, the full variable domain reads GAGVSQSPRYKVAKRGQDVALRCDPISGHVSLFWYQQALGQGPEFLTYFQNEAQLDKSGLPSDRFFAERPEGSVSTLKIQRTQQEDSAVYLCASRRRGGTDTQYFGPGTRLTVL.

This rearrangement joins TRBV18 to TRBJ2-7; TRBD1 matches 11 bases. V was clipped by 6 bases and J by 3 bases; unmatched bases: 7. The germline V gene has CDR1 KGHSH and CDR2 LQKENI. The CDR3 length is 15 residues. The CDR3 loop reads CASSHGQGANYEQYF. The CDR3 DNA reads as TGTGCCAGCTCCCATGGACAGGGGGCCAACTACGAGCAGTACTTC.

The rearrangement links TRBV5-6 to TRBJ1-2; 8 nucleotides line up with TRBD1. Trimming removed 0 bases from V and 8 bases from J; junction bases left unmatched: 6. The germline V gene encodes CDR1 SGHDT and CDR2 YYEEEE. The CDR3 spans 14 residues. The CDR3 sequence is CASSLADRGYGYTF. CDR3 bases: TGTGCCAGCAGCTTGGCTGACAGGGGTTACGGCTACACCTTC.

The chain uses TRBV27 and TRBJ2-1; unclear D gene. This CDR3 comprises 13 residues. Trimming cost V 3 bases and J 2 bases, with 5 bases left between them. CDR1 and CDR2 (germline): MNHEY, SMNVEV (reference sequence). CDR3 amino acids: CASSLRTYNEQFF. The DNA for the CDR3 is TGTGCCAGCAGTTTGCGGACCTACAATGAGCAGTTCTTC.

The chain couples TRBV10-3 to TRBJ1-3, with D perhaps TRBD1 (5 bases). The CDR3 has 15 amino acids. Germline V gives CDR1 ENHRY, CDR2 SYGVKD. V shed 8 bases and J shed 0 bases, with 14 bases lying between them. The DNA of the CDR3 is TGTGCCATCGGGGCTCAGGCCTCCTCTGGAAACACCATATATTTT. Encoded protein: CAIGAQASSGNTIYF.

V and J are TRBV27 and TRBJ1-4; tentative D call: TRBD1 (6 bases). V lost 6 bases and J lost 6, with 8 bases in between. This CDR3 has 12 amino acids. Germline lookup yields CDR1 MNHEY and CDR2 SMNVEV (reference sequence). CDR3 sequence: CASRGADEKLFF. The DNA for the CDR3 is TGTGCCAGCAGGGGGGCCGATGAAAAACTGTTTTTT.

The J gene is TRBJ2-7, the V gene TRBV10-3, with 7 bases identical to TRBD1. Germline values: CDR1 ENHRY, CDR2 SYGVKD. The CDR3 covers 16 residues. V was clipped by 0 bases and J by 10 bases; unmatched bases: 15. The CDR3 region is CAISESTGSLNLAQYF. The CDR3 bases are TGTGCCATCAGTGAGTCGACAGGGAGCCTTAATCTGGCTCAGTACTTC.

This chain connects TRBV7-9 to TRBJ2-3, with 10 positions matching TRBD2. The CDR3 spans 15 residues. Trimming cost V 6 bases and J 5 bases; bases outside gene matches: 8. The V gene's germline CDR1 is SEHNR and CDR2 FQNEAQ (reference sequence). CDR3 DNA sequence: TGTGCCAGCAGACTGAGCGGGGGGGCCGGAGATACGCAGTATTTT. As protein: CASRLSGGAGDTQYF.

CDR3 protein: CASRSLGANTEAFF. Here the CDR3 DNA reads TGTGCCAGCAGGAGCCTGGGGGCGAACACTGAAGCTTTCTTT. This chain joins TRBV6-5 and TRBJ1-1; weak D call: TRBD1 (6 bases). The ends were cut back, 6 bases at V and 1 base at J, with 12 bases in the middle. Germline-derived CDR1 and CDR2 are MNHEY and SVGAGI. The CDR3 runs 14 residues.

The rearrangement joins TRBV19 to TRBJ1-2, with D possibly being TRBD1 (5 bases). The CDR3 is made up of 14 amino acids. Trimming left V 3 bases short and J 5 bases short, with 13 bases between. CDR1 and CDR2 from the germline V gene are LNHDA and SQIVND (reference sequence). In DNA form, the CDR3 reads TGTGCCAGTAGTATCCCCCAGGGTCTATATGGCTACACCTTC. It yields the protein CASSIPQGLYGYTF.

This clone was found once. The V gene is TRBV15, the J gene TRBJ1-4, with a possible D match to TRBD1 (6 bases). CDR1 is LNHNV, CDR2 YYDKDF, per germline (reference sequence). The CDR3 is 14 residues long. Trimming stripped 6 bases from V and 4 bases from J, with 12 bases between. The CDR3 DNA follows: TGTGCCACCAGAACAGGGTTGGGTAATGAAAAACTGTTTTTT. Amino acid sequence: CATRTGLGNEKLFF. Full variable domain (remainder filled in from reference TRBV15 and TRBJ1-4): DAMVIQNPRYQVTQFGKPVTLSCSQTLNHNVMYWYQQKSSQAPKLLFHYYDKDFNNEADTPDNFQSRRPNTSFCFLDIRSPGLGDTAMYLCATRTGLGNEKLFFGSGTQLSVL.

The chain couples TRBV6-5 to TRBJ1-4; 11 bases are a match to TRBD1. The V gene's germline CDR1 is MNHEY and CDR2 SVGAGI. The CDR3 runs to 13 residues. The ends lost 6 bases at V and 8 bases at J; junction bases unmatched: 2. DNA for the CDR3: TGTGCCAGCAGGGGGACAGGGGGGGAAAAACTGTTTTTT. The encoded protein is CASRGTGGEKLFF.

The chain links TRBV12-3 or TRBV12-4 to TRBJ2-5; 7 positions agree with TRBD1. With V trimmed by 6 bases and J by 3 bases, 4 bases remained unmatched. The CDR3 is made up of 13 amino acids. CDR3 coding DNA: TGTGCCAGCAGGGCGGACAGGAAAGAGACCCAGTACTTC. Residues: CASRADRKETQYF.

The gene calls are TRBV4-1 and TRBJ2-1; 9 positions match TRBD2. V was clipped by 0 bases and J by 0 bases; unmatched bases: 9. The CDR3 contains 19 residues. From germline, CDR1 is MGHRA and CDR2 YSYEKL. The CDR3 DNA reads TGCGCCAGCAGCCAAGACCCTAGCGGGGTGACGAGCTCCTACAATGAGCAGTTCTTC. Encoded protein: CASSQDPSGVTSSYNEQFF.

The chain links TRBV3-1 (or the pseudogene TRBV3-2) to TRBJ1-4; TRBD1 might be the D (5 bases). With 4 bases removed from V and 3 bases from J, the gap between germline ends came to 9 bases. Germline CDR1 is LGHDT and CDR2 is YNNKEL (reference sequence). The CDR3 loop spans 14 amino acids. The CDR3 region has the DNA TGTGCCAGCAGCCGGGGCCAATCTAATGAAAAACTGTTTTTT. Translation: CASSRGQSNEKLFF.

V is TRBV7-2 and J is TRBJ1-3; the match to TRBD1 covers 7 bases. Looked up from germline, CDR1 is SGHTA and CDR2 is FQGNSA. This CDR3 has 15 amino acids. The V and J ends lost 5 bases and 3 bases, in that order; junction bases with no gene match: 7. This CDR3 is CASSPRSGGGNTIYF. The CDR3 DNA reads as TGTGCCAGCAGCCCCCGCTCAGGGGGTGGAAACACCATATATTTT.